The 8 T cell receptor beta chains given below trace back to one sample, sequenced in a study of T cell repertoires in ileal Crohn's disease. Some clones are missing from TCRdb's copy, which holds only in-frame ones; the method was immunoSEQ multiplex PCR. The sample lists several thousand clones, 90% to 97% seen once, with around 0.2% in the top ten. Sequencing used ileal tissue. The receptors shown here come from an adult with Crohn's disease.

J is TRBJ2-1 and V is TRBV18, with TRBD1 identical over 7 bases. CDR3 length: 14 amino acids. Trimming took 5 bases from V and 8 from J; bases not matched to a gene: 9. CDR1 KGHSH and CDR2 LQKENI come from the germline V gene. In nucleotides, the CDR3 is TGTGCCAGCTCAATATTCTCAACAGGGGATGAGCAGTTCTTC. It specifies CASSIFSTGDEQFF.

The genes are TRBV5-1 and TRBJ1-2, with 9 bases matching TRBD1. CDR1 SGHRS and CDR2 YFSETQ come from the germline V gene. Losses at the gene ends were 4 bases for V and 4 bases for J; bases not matched to a gene: 8. This CDR3 has 15 amino acids. The CDR3 nucleotides are TGCGCCAGCAGCCGAGGGGGACAGGGAGGCTATGGCTACACCTTC. Translation: CASSRGGQGGYGYTF.

The chain recombines TRBV7-8 with TRBJ2-5, with D uncertain. V was pared by 5 bases and J by 0 bases, with 4 bases between. The germline gives CDR1 SGHVS, CDR2 FQNEAQ. CDR3 length equals 12 residues. The CDR3 is CASSPYQETQYF. The CDR3 bases are TGTGCCAGCAGCCCGTACCAAGAGACCCAGTACTTC. The full variable domain, with the rest looked up from reference TRBV7-8 and TRBJ2-5, is GAGVSQSPRYKVAKRGQDVALRCDPISGHVSLFWYQQALGQGPEFLTYFQNEAQLDKSGLPSDRFFAERPEGSVSTLKIQRTQQEDSAVYLCASSPYQETQYFGPGTRLLVL.

V usage is TRBV6-5 and J usage is TRBJ2-5; 7 nucleotides agree with TRBD2. The CDR3 runs 15 residues. V was clipped by 2 bases and J by 1 base; unmatched bases: 4. CDR1 is MNHEY, CDR2 SVGAGI, per germline. This CDR3 is CASSYGGVSQETQYF. CDR3 DNA: TGTGCCAGCAGTTACGGGGGGGTATCCCAAGAGACCCAGTACTTC.

V gene TRBV6-5 combines with J gene TRBJ2-1, with 13 bases aligning to TRBD2. V gave up 6 bases and J gave up 6 bases; unmatched junction bases: 5. The CDR3 is 15 residues long. Germline CDR1 reads MNHEY; CDR2 reads SVGAGI. The CDR3 sequence: CASSLLAGGPNEQFF. Written as DNA, the CDR3 is TGTGCCAGCAGCCTACTAGCGGGGGGGCCCAATGAGCAGTTCTTC.

The chain carries TRBV9 and TRBJ2-3, with TRBD1 matching over 7 bases. V shed 4 bases and J 6 bases; nucleotides not matched to a gene: 8. Per the germline V gene, CDR1 is SGDLS and CDR2 is YYNGEE. This CDR3 is 14 amino acids long. The CDR3 is CASSPRARGDTQYF. The CDR3 DNA follows: TGTGCCAGCAGCCCAAGAGCCAGGGGGGATACGCAGTATTTT.

The V gene is TRBV14, the J gene TRBJ1-2; D call uncertain. V lost 3 bases to trimming and J lost 7 bases, with 15 bases between them. The CDR3 contains 14 residues. From germline, CDR1 is SGHDN and CDR2 FVKESK. CDR3 protein: CASSQVDSNGGYTF. CDR3 coding DNA: TGTGCCAGCAGCCAGGTGGACTCTAATGGTGGCTACACCTTC. The full variable domain, in which reference TRBV14 and TRBJ1-2 provide the parts outside the CDR3, is EAGVTQFPSHSVIEKGQTVTLRCDPISGHDNLYWYRRVMGKEIKFLLHFVKESKQDESGMPNNRFLAERTGGTYSTLKVQPAELEDSGVYFCASSQVDSNGGYTFGSGTRLTVV.

The chain carries TRBV12-5 and TRBJ2-1; TRBD1 matches 8 bases. Germline V gene lookup returns CDR1 LGHNT and CDR2 FRNRAP. This CDR3 has 14 residues. Unmatched junction bases numbered 6, after V lost 4 bases and J lost 7 bases. CDR3 region: CASGSGQGRNEQFF. In DNA form, the CDR3 reads TGTGCTAGTGGTTCTGGACAGGGACGTAATGAGCAGTTCTTC.